The clone carrying this T cell receptor beta chain was counted a few times. As yet, its antigen is unknown. Template-switching 5'RACE yielded the TCR cDNA; a universal primer site and UMIs were added in the process. Each CDR3 protein is one row after TCRdb ran MiXCR on the 5' RACE reads. The table shows over 250,000 distinct CDR3 sequences, with approximately 4% occurring only once. The data were taken from a study of T cells after yellow fever vaccination. Study-level background: Preparation used SMART-Seq v4 Ultra Low Input for the low-cell-number fractions. Points from the study as a whole: FACS-sorted repertoires might harbor abundant contaminating clonotypes from the bulk population.

Germline V lookup: CDR1 MNHEY, CDR2 SMNVEV (reference sequence). There are 14 residues in the CDR3. Trimming shortened V by 2 bases and J by 3 bases, and 11 bases separated the two germline ends. The sample in question was PBMCs, obtained 5 days after the yellow fever booster vaccination. The chain couples TRBV27 to TRBJ2-7; D unclear. The clonotype was recovered from a man aged 18 to 30 who received the YFV17D yellow fever vaccine. CDR3 DNA: TGTGCCAGCAGTTTACCCCTAGATTTCTACGAGCAGTACGTC. Translation gives CASSLPLDFYEQYV.